This T cell receptor beta chain was captured in a study of cytomegalovirus exposure and HLA in healthy donors. Study results and limitations: Association of a missense DCLRE1C variant with TCR beta V- and J-gene trimming was reported in a later analysis. Per a later analysis, 15,000 to 20,000 TCR beta sequences showed association with HLA alleles at 0.05 false discovery rate. Accurate prediction of most subjects' HLA-A and HLA-B alleles from TCR beta sequences was reported.

This clone was found a few times. Its antigen remains unidentified. PCR amplification relied on 60 Vbeta primers (plus 13 Jbeta primers). Original processing notes: Later reanalysis found around 74 million unique TCR beta chains, approximately 11 million of them shared. Sequencing used immunoSEQ multiplex PCR; TCRdb keeps in-frame clones, though not all of them. That table supplies the V and J calls and clone size; D and trimming were determined from the DNA. In the table there are about 190,000 clones, roughly 77% of which are singletons. There are 13 residues in the CDR3. V lost 6 bases and J lost 8, with 16 bases in between. From germline, CDR1 is MDHEN and CDR2 SYDVKM.

The chain employs TRBV28 and TRBJ1-2; maybe TRBD1 (5 bases). The sample taken for sequencing was PBMCs. This TCR was recovered from a young man in good health and CMV-seropositive. The CDR3: CASSPREEWGYTF. CDR3 bases: TGTGCCAGCAGCCCCAGGGAGGAGTGGGGCTACACCTTC.